This T cell receptor beta chain was documented in a study of T cells in Graves' hyperthyroidism and ophthalmopathy. Whole-study findings and limits: Most clonotypes expanded in the thyroid (above 0.001) were also present in blood. Ophthalmopathy got predicted by the model a median 6.5 months before its onset.

J gave up 0 bases and V 3 bases, and 3 bases lay outside the gene matches. CDR3 length: 14 amino acids. Per the germline V gene, CDR1 is DFQATT and CDR2 is SNEGSKA (reference sequence). PBMCs were derived from 10 ml fresh peripheral blood. It was RNA transcripts that yielded the amplified TCR beta CDR3 regions. HTBI primers were the set used in a first-round RT-PCR of the TCR CDR3. Each CDR3 protein gets one entry after TCRdb re-called the multiplex PCR reads with MiXCR. The table has hundreds of thousands of distinct CDR3 sequences, approximately 15% seen once. This clonotype was found many times. The target antigen is unknown.

The sequence came from a woman aged 18-35 years with Graves' hyperthyroidism. Sample: blood. V gene TRBV20-1 combines with J gene TRBJ2-5; 8 bases align to TRBD2. The CDR3 DNA reads as TGCAGTGCTAGGTGGCGGGGGGACCAAGAGACCCAGTACTTC. This codes for CSARWRGDQETQYF.